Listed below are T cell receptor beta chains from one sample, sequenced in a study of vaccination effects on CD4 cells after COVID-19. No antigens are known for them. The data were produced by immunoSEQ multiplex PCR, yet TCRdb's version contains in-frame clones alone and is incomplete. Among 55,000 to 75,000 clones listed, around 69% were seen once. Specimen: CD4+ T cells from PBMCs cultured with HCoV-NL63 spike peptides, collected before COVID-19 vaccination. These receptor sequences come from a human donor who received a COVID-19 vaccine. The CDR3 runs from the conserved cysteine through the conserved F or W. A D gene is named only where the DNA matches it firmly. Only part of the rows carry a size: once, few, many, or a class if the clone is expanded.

CASSQGGTEAFF,TGTGCCAGCAGCCAAGGGGGCACTGAAGCTTTCTTT,NA,12,TRBJ1-1,TRBV5-4,few
CASSEYPTSGNTIYF,TGTGCCAGCAGTGAATATCCGACTTCTGGAAACACCATATATTTT,NA,15,TRBJ1-3,TRBV6-1,NA
CAWNGGGETQYF,TGTGCCTGGAATGGGGGGGGAGAGACCCAGTACTTC,TRBD2,12,TRBJ2-5,TRBV30,NA
CASSLWVAGGTDTQYF,TGTGCCAGCAGCTTATGGGTAGCGGGGGGCACAGATACGCAGTATTTT,TRBD2,16,TRBJ2-3,TRBV7-2,NA
CASSFKAWDTQYF,TGTGCCAGCAGTTTTAAGGCGTGGGATACGCAGTATTTT,NA,13,TRBJ2-3,TRBV28,NA
CASKTGTGNTGELFF,TGTGCCAGTAAGACCGGGACAGGGAACACCGGGGAGCTGTTTTTT,TRBD1,15,TRBJ2-2,TRBV2,NA
CASSQGRATGLNTEAFF,TGTGCCAGCAGCCAAGGTCGGGCGACAGGGCTGAACACTGAAGCTTTCTTT,TRBD1,17,TRBJ1-1,TRBV14,NA
CASSLSFGELFF,TGTGCCAGCAGCTTGAGCTTTGGGGAGCTGTTTTTT,NA,12,TRBJ2-2,TRBV7-2,NA
CSVERGTKNIQYF,TGCAGCGTTGAGCGAGGGACCAAAAACATTCAGTACTTC,NA,13,TRBJ2-4,TRBV29-1,NA
CASSVSSGSYNEQFF,TGTGCCAGCAGCGTAAGTAGCGGCTCCTACAATGAGCAGTTCTTC,NA,15,TRBJ2-1,TRBV9,once
CASSRARGSGTDQNIQYF,TGCGCCAGCAGCCGGGCCAGGGGTTCCGGGACAGACCAAAACATTCAGTACTTC,TRBD1,18,TRBJ2-4,TRBV4-3,NA
CASSAGVVSGNTIYF,TGTGCCAGCAGCGCTGGGGTAGTCTCTGGAAACACCATATATTTT,NA,15,TRBJ1-3,TRBV9,once
CASSQASTTEAFF,TGTGCCAGCAGCCAAGCGAGTACCACTGAAGCTTTCTTT,NA,13,TRBJ1-1,TRBV3-1/TRBV3-2,NA
CASSYSPSGGPLSSYNEQFF,TGTGCCAGCAGTTACTCTCCTAGCGGGGGCCCCCTAAGCTCCTACAATGAGCAGTTCTTC,TRBD2,20,TRBJ2-1,TRBV6-2/TRBV6-3,NA
CASSKRQGRETQYF,TGCGCCAGCAGCAAACGTCAGGGGCGAGAGACCCAGTACTTC,NA,14,TRBJ2-5,TRBV5-1,NA
CASKQGQGAGYTF,TGTGCCAGCAAGCAGGGACAGGGGGCTGGCTACACCTTC,TRBD1,13,TRBJ1-2,TRBV6-5,once
CASSEAGRLANTGELFF,TGTGCCAGCAGTGAAGCGGGACGTCTTGCGAACACCGGGGAGCTGTTTTTT,NA,17,TRBJ2-2,TRBV6-1,NA
CASSQEMRLVEAFF,TGTGCCAGCAGCCAAGAGATGCGGTTAGTGGAAGCTTTCTTT,NA,14,TRBJ1-1,TRBV4-2,NA
CATSVQGGNEQFF,TGTGCCACCAGTGTACAGGGGGGCAATGAGCAGTTCTTC,TRBD1,13,TRBJ2-1,TRBV24-1,NA
CAWSGGGGYTF,TGTGCCTGGAGTGGGGGCGGTGGCTACACCTTC,NA,11,TRBJ1-2,TRBV30,NA
CASSMGSGPPYNEQFF,TGTGCCAGTAGTATGGGGAGCGGACCCCCTTACAATGAGCAGTTCTTC,NA,16,TRBJ2-1,TRBV19,NA
CASSLRGELSTDTQYF,TGTGCCAGCAGTTTGCGCGGGGAGCTTAGCACAGATACGCAGTATTTT,NA,16,TRBJ2-3,TRBV28,NA
CASSERGTGTRNEQFF,TGCGCCAGCAGTGAGAGAGGGACAGGGACTCGCAATGAGCAGTTCTTC,TRBD1,16,TRBJ2-1,TRBV10-1,NA
CASRVDWGANTGELFF,TGTGCCAGCAGGGTAGATTGGGGGGCTAACACCGGGGAGCTGTTTTTT,NA,16,TRBJ2-2,TRBV2,NA
CASTRDSNYGYTF,TGTGCCAGCACCAGGGACAGTAACTATGGCTACACCTTC,TRBD1,13,TRBJ1-2,TRBV6-5,NA
CASSLGQGWPNEKLFF,TGTGCCAGCAGCCTTGGACAGGGATGGCCGAATGAAAAACTGTTTTTT,TRBD1,16,TRBJ1-4,TRBV5-4,NA
CASGLDEGRRLFF,TGTGCTAGTGGTTTGGATGAGGGTCGGCGGCTGTTTTTT,NA,13,TRBJ1-4,TRBV12-5,NA
CASSLNKLADTSTDTQYF,TGTGCCAGCAGCTTAAATAAGCTAGCGGATACTAGCACAGATACGCAGTATTTT,TRBD2,18,TRBJ2-3,TRBV7-3,NA
CASKRTGHSNQPQHF,TGTGCCAGCAAAAGGACAGGGCACAGCAATCAGCCCCAGCATTTT,TRBD1,15,TRBJ1-5,TRBV2,NA
CASKSQGATNEKLFF,TGTGCCAGCAAGTCCCAGGGGGCCACTAATGAAAAACTGTTTTTT,TRBD1,15,TRBJ1-4,TRBV6-5,NA
CASSLQGLENTEAFF,TGTGCCAGCAGCTTACAGGGGCTTGAGAACACTGAAGCTTTCTTT,TRBD1,15,TRBJ1-1,TRBV5-4,NA
CASPGTLRTDTQYF,TGTGCCTCCCCCGGGACACTACGCACAGATACGCAGTATTTT,NA,14,TRBJ2-3,TRBV5-8,once
CASSFSRNTEAFF,TGTGCCAGCAGCTTTAGTCGGAACACTGAAGCTTTCTTT,NA,13,TRBJ1-1,TRBV7-3,few
CASSLVGGTSTDTQYF,TGCGCCAGCAGCTTGGTCGGGGGAACTAGCACAGATACGCAGTATTTT,NA,16,TRBJ2-3,TRBV5-1,NA
CASSPAPGVKDSPLHF,TGTGCCAGCAGCCCCGCACCAGGAGTCAAAGATTCACCCCTCCACTTT,NA,16,TRBJ1-6,TRBV3-1/TRBV3-2,NA
CATSRPDVYGYTF,TGTGCCACCAGCAGGCCAGATGTCTATGGCTACACCTTC,NA,13,TRBJ1-2,TRBV15,NA
CASSSSLSGGAIDTQYF,TGTGCCAGCAGCTCATCCCTTAGCGGGGGGGCCATAGATACGCAGTATTTT,TRBD2,17,TRBJ2-3,TRBV4-2,once
CASSLTGDNQPQHF,TGCGCCAGCAGCTTGACAGGGGACAATCAGCCCCAGCATTTT,TRBD1,14,TRBJ1-5,TRBV5-1,NA
CASSLGQTSTDTQYF,TGCGCCAGCAGCTTGGGACAAACTAGCACAGATACGCAGTATTTT,NA,15,TRBJ2-3,TRBV5-1,few